The 30 T cell receptor beta chains below come from one sample, sequenced in a study of OX40 agonist ivuxolimab in advanced cancers. The method behind the library was the immunoSEQ multiplex PCR assay. TCRdb limited this immuneACCESS table to in-frame rearrangements with V and J called. A share of clones is missing; checked studies link under half to unresolved V genes, and the rest is unexplained. This sample comprises fewer than 80,000 clones, 75% to 95% of them detected only once. Less than 6% of the sample is held by the ten biggest clonotypes. The material was CD4+ or CD8+ T cells sorted from blood, obtained in a trial of the OX40 agonist ivuxolimab. The origin of the receptors is an adult with an advanced solid tumor such as melanoma, head and neck, liver or kidney cancer.

This clone was recorded a few times. The chain has TRBV19 and TRBJ1-5; 9 bases fit TRBD1. The CDR3 runs 15 residues. Trimming took 8 bases from V and 0 from J; bases not matched to a gene: 5. CDR1 is LNHDA, CDR2 SQIVND, per germline (reference sequence). The CDR3 nucleotides read TGTGCCAGTCGGGACAGGGACTATAGCAATCAGCCCCAGCATTTT. This gives the protein CASRDRDYSNQPQHF. Variable domain in full (rest from reference TRBV19 and TRBJ1-5): DGGITQSPKYLFRKEGQNVTLSCEQNLNHDAMYWYRQDPGQGLRLIYYSQIVNDFQKGDIAEGYSVSREKKESFPLTVTSAQKNPTAFYLCASRDRDYSNQPQHFGDGTRLSIL.

The J gene is TRBJ2-1, the V gene TRBV9; D is possibly TRBD2 (5 bases). The CDR3 is made up of 14 amino acids. In germline, CDR1 is SGDLS, CDR2 YYNGEE. With 0 bases removed from V and 9 bases from J, the gap between germline ends came to 13 bases. The CDR3 bases are TGTGCCAGCAGCGTAGCCCCTTTCGGAGGTGAGCAGTTCTTC. Translating it yields CASSVAPFGGEQFF.

V is TRBV28 and J is TRBJ2-5, with TRBD2 matching 10 bases. CDR3 length: 15 residues. V shed 6 bases and J 5 bases; nucleotides not matched to a gene: 9. From germline, CDR1 is MDHEN and CDR2 SYDVKM. The CDR3 region has the DNA TGTGCCAGCAGAGCTAGCGGGAGTTCGCACGAGACCCAGTACTTC. This sequence encodes CASRASGSSHETQYF.

This sequence joins TRBV10-3 and TRBJ2-6, with 13 bases that match TRBD2. Germline V lookup: CDR1 ENHRY, CDR2 SYGVKD. Trimming cost V 6 bases and J 3 bases; bases outside gene matches: 8. CDR3 length equals 18 residues. The CDR3 spells CAISTGLAGKSGANVLTF. DNA for the CDR3: TGTGCCATCAGCACGGGACTAGCGGGAAAGAGTGGGGCCAACGTCCTGACTTTC.

The chain is built from TRBV2 and TRBJ2-1; D is uncertain. Between the trimmed V and J ends, which lost 10 bases and 6 bases, there was a span of 10 bases. Germline values: CDR1 SNHLY, CDR2 FYNNEI. The CDR3 extends over 11 amino acids. The CDR3 loop is CATMVINEQFF. The DNA of the CDR3 is TGTGCCACCATGGTCATCAATGAGCAGTTCTTC.

Comment on this clone: Other DNA sequences of this sample code for an identical CDR3. V and J are TRBV7-9 and TRBJ1-4; no clear D. The germline V gene encodes CDR1 SEHNR and CDR2 FQNEAQ (reference sequence). Trimming removed 9 bases from V and 1 base from J, with 12 bases in between. The CDR3 covers 14 residues. The CDR3 protein is CASTLPGTNEKLFF. In DNA, the CDR3 is TGTGCCAGTACCCTCCCGGGAACTAATGAAAAACTGTTTTTT.

In this sample, this clone turned up once. The rearrangement joins TRBV10-3 to TRBJ1-1; unclear D gene. The CDR3 totals 14 residues. From germline, CDR1 is ENHRY and CDR2 SYGVKD. Trimming pared 3 bases from V and 0 bases from J, leaving 8 bases between. The CDR3 region is CAISEVGMNTEAFF. The DNA for the CDR3 is TGTGCCATCAGTGAAGTAGGCATGAACACTGAAGCTTTCTTT.

The rearrangement uses TRBV6-1 and TRBJ2-5; D is uncertain. The CDR3 contains 14 residues. Trimming cost V 1 base and J 5 bases, with 11 bases left between them. Germline assignment: CDR1 MNHNS and CDR2 SASEGT. CDR3 region: CASSEVAARETQYF. CDR3 DNA sequence: TGTGCCAGCAGTGAAGTCGCCGCCCGGGAGACCCAGTACTTC.

This chain joins TRBV7-9 and TRBJ2-3; D may be TRBD1 (6 bases). The CDR3 is 15 amino acids. The germline gives CDR1 SEHNR, CDR2 FQNEAQ (reference sequence). Trimming took off 1 base at V and 1 base at J, with 9 bases between the two ends. The CDR3 coding sequence is TGTGCCAGCAGCTTAGAGGCAGGGGGCACAGATACGCAGTATTTT. Translated, it gives CASSLEAGGTDTQYF.

The chain recombines TRBV2 with TRBJ2-5; 10 nucleotides line up with TRBD2. With 11 bases clipped from V and 7 bases from J, the junction kept 10 bases outside the gene matches. This CDR3 region has 13 residues. In germline, CDR1 is SNHLY, CDR2 FYNNEI. CDR3 sequence (DNA): TGTGCCCTAGGGGGGACTAGCGTCGGGACCCAGTACTTC. The encoded protein is CALGGTSVGTQYF.

This clone occurred once. V is TRBV5-1 and J is TRBJ1-5; D is unresolved. CDR1 is SGHRS, CDR2 YFSETQ, per germline. V was trimmed by 0 bases and J by 8 bases, leaving 15 bases between them. The length of the CDR3 is 15 residues. DNA of the CDR3: TGCGCCAGCAGCTTGGAGGGTCGGAGCGGGGAGCCCCAGCATTTT. Translation: CASSLEGRSGEPQHF.

The chain links TRBV6-1 to TRBJ2-7; 8 bases are shared with TRBD1. From germline, CDR1 is MNHNS and CDR2 SASEGT. The CDR3 sequence is 14 residues long. Trimming at V came to 7 bases and at J to 2 bases, leaving 7 bases not matched to a gene. Here the CDR3 DNA reads TGTGCCAGCACCTGGACAGGGAATCCCTACGAGCAGTACTTC. This translates into CASTWTGNPYEQYF.

This chain links TRBV28 with TRBJ2-7; 9 bases agree with TRBD2. V lost 4 bases and J lost 1; bases outside the gene matches: 5. Germline V gene data show CDR1 as MDHEN and CDR2 as SYDVKM. The CDR3 has 15 residues. The CDR3 nucleotides read TGTGCCAGCAGTTCAATGACTAGCGGTTCCTACGAGCAGTACTTC. It translates to CASSSMTSGSYEQYF.

The chain is built from TRBV4-1 and TRBJ2-3; TRBD2 aligns across 8 bases. With V trimmed by 4 bases and J by 3 bases, 9 bases remained unmatched. This CDR3 region has 16 residues. Per the germline V gene, CDR1 is MGHRA and CDR2 is YSYEKL. The CDR3 is CASSLRGAGGTDTQYF. For the CDR3, the DNA is TGCGCCAGCAGCCTTCGTGGGGCGGGAGGTACAGATACGCAGTATTTT.

The CDR3 DNA reads as TGTGCCAGCAGAACGCAGGGTTCCGGTTATCAGCCCCAGCATTTT. Translating it yields CASRTQGSGYQPQHF. The V call is TRBV6-6, the J call TRBJ1-5; perhaps TRBD1 as D (5 bases). CDR3 length equals 15 residues. Germline V gene sequence: CDR1 MNHNY, CDR2 SVGAGI (reference sequence). The V end lost 6 bases, the J end lost 5 bases, and 17 bases lay between the germline ends.

The rearrangement uses TRBV30 and TRBJ1-1, with D unresolved. The germline V and J ends were trimmed by 4 bases and 1 base, with 7 bases remaining between them. Per germline, CDR1 GTSNPN and CDR2 SVGIG (reference sequence). This CDR3 has 12 amino acids. For the CDR3, the DNA is TGTGCCTGGACCCCAGCGAACACTGAAGCTTTCTTT. Its translation is CAWTPANTEAFF.

About this clone itself: Other DNA sequences in this specimen translate into the identical CDR3. The CDR3 coding sequence is TGTGCCAGCAGTTACTCGGGGCCCTCCTCTGGAAACACCATATATTTT. Its protein is CASSYSGPSSGNTIYF. The V gene is TRBV6-5, the J gene TRBJ1-3, with D possibly being TRBD1 (5 bases). CDR1 and CDR2 (germline): MNHEY, SVGAGI. The V gene lost 0 bases and the J gene lost 0 bases, with 9 bases spanning the gap. The CDR3 contains 16 residues.

The rearrangement joins TRBV29-1 to TRBJ1-1; 8 bases match TRBD1. CDR3 length equals 15 residues. J lost 1 base, V lost 6 bases, and 10 bases had no gene match. The germline CDR1 and CDR2 sequences are SQVTM and ANQGSEA. CDR3 amino acids: CSVGVTGTGNTEAFF. CDR3 DNA sequence: TGCAGCGTCGGGGTCACCGGGACAGGGAACACTGAAGCTTTCTTT.

This chain links TRBV5-4 with TRBJ2-1; TRBD2 might be the D (6 bases). This CDR3 has 14 residues. V was pared by 0 bases and J by 4 bases, with 8 bases between. CDR1 is SGHNT and CDR2 is YYREEE in the germline V gene (reference sequence). CDR3 nucleotides: TGTGCCAGCAGCTTGGATAGCGGTTACAATGAGCAGTTCTTC. This codes for CASSLDSGYNEQFF.

The V call is TRBV29-1, the J call TRBJ2-7, with D possibly being TRBD2 (7 bases). There are 13 residues in the CDR3. Germline V lookup: CDR1 SQVTM, CDR2 ANQGSEA. The ends were cut back, 7 bases at V and 4 bases at J, with 17 bases in the middle. Written as DNA, the CDR3 is TGCAGCGCCCAAGGGGGAGGGGGTTACGAGCAGTACTTC. It yields the protein CSAQGGGGYEQYF.

J is TRBJ1-2 and V is TRBV27, with D possibly matching TRBD1 (6 bases). Germline V gene lookup returns CDR1 MNHEY and CDR2 SMNVEV (reference sequence). Trimming removed 5 bases at V and 7 bases at J, with 23 bases between. This CDR3 has 16 amino acids. This chain's CDR3 is CASSPNPPGEESGYTF. The CDR3 coding sequence is TGTGCCAGCAGTCCTAATCCGCCAGGGGAGGAGTCTGGCTACACCTTC.

The chain combines TRBV19 with TRBJ1-5, with D perhaps matching TRBD1 (5 bases). Germline CDR1 LNHDA, CDR2 SQIVND (reference sequence). Trimming stripped 5 bases from V and 7 bases from J, with 12 bases between. This CDR3 comprises 13 residues. The CDR3 coding sequence is TGTGCCAGTAGTCAGGTCGGGGGACAGCCCCAGCATTTT. Translating gives CASSQVGGQPQHF.

The J gene is TRBJ1-1, the V gene TRBV5-4, with D perhaps matching TRBD1 (5 bases). V lost 0 bases and J lost 4, with 10 bases in between. Per germline, CDR1 SGHNT and CDR2 YYREEE (reference sequence). There are 14 residues in the CDR3. The CDR3 DNA is TGTGCCAGCAGCTTGGGGGGGAGGGGCACTGAAGCTTTCTTT. Its translation: CASSLGGRGTEAFF.

The chain combines TRBV19 with TRBJ2-2; D not resolved. Per the germline V gene, CDR1 is LNHDA and CDR2 is SQIVND (reference sequence). The CDR3 is made up of 11 amino acids. The V end lost 6 bases, the J end lost 6 bases, and 5 bases lay between the germline ends. For the CDR3, the DNA is TGTGCCAGTAGCCCGCCCGGGGAGCTGTTTTTT. This gives the protein CASSPPGELFF.

The genes are TRBV18 and TRBJ1-5, with D possibly matching TRBD1 (6 bases). Germline assignment: CDR1 KGHSH and CDR2 LQKENI. The CDR3 has 19 amino acids. Deletions cut 3 bases from V and 0 bases from J, with 21 bases between. The CDR3: CASSPSWGAIDYSNQPQHF. The CDR3 DNA reads TGTGCCAGCTCACCGTCGTGGGGGGCCATCGACTATAGCAATCAGCCCCAGCATTTT.

This rearrangement joins TRBV5-8 to TRBJ1-2; a possible D gene is TRBD1 (5 bases). Germline CDR1 is SGHTS and CDR2 is YDEGEE. V shed 7 bases and J shed 2 bases, with 12 bases lying between them. This CDR3 is built from 13 residues. The chain's CDR3 is CASRDVNNYGYTF. Written as DNA, the CDR3 is TGTGCCAGCCGGGACGTCAACAACTATGGCTACACCTTC.

The rearrangement links TRBV9 to TRBJ2-5, with D tentatively TRBD1 or TRBD2 (5 bases each). V lost 3 bases and J lost 5, with 17 bases in between. The germline V gene encodes CDR1 SGDLS and CDR2 YYNGEE. The CDR3 contains 15 residues. This CDR3 is CASSDSGTFGETQYF. The CDR3 nucleotides read TGTGCCAGCAGCGACTCCGGGACCTTTGGGGAGACCCAGTACTTC.

The V call is TRBV7-9, the J call TRBJ2-5; the match to TRBD2 covers 10 bases. From germline, CDR1 is SEHNR and CDR2 FQNEAQ (reference sequence). The CDR3 covers 16 residues. V dropped 3 bases and J dropped 4; count of bases not matched to a gene: 8. The CDR3 protein is CASSFLGLAARETQYF. CDR3 nucleotide sequence: TGTGCCAGCAGCTTTCTCGGACTAGCGGCAAGAGAGACCCAGTACTTC.

The rearrangement links TRBV30 to TRBJ2-7, with 7 bases matching TRBD2. Germline assignment: CDR1 GTSNPN and CDR2 SVGIG (reference sequence). This CDR3 spans 13 amino acids. V lost 1 base to trimming and J lost 5 bases; unmatched junction nucleotides: 5. The CDR3 spells CAWSGLAGNEQYF. The CDR3 coding sequence is TGTGCCTGGAGTGGGTTAGCGGGCAACGAGCAGTACTTC.

The gene calls are TRBV19 and TRBJ1-3, with D hard to call. Germline V CDR1 and CDR2: LNHDA, SQIVND (reference sequence). The CDR3 covers 15 residues. V was pared by 4 bases and J by 4 bases, with 14 bases between. CDR3 DNA: TGTGCCAGTAGTAAAGGTCATCAGACGGGAAACACCATATATTTT. Protein: CASSKGHQTGNTIYF.